This T cell receptor (beta chain) was recorded in a study of T cells in Graves' hyperthyroidism and ophthalmopathy. Regarding the study as a whole: Among thyroid clonotypes expanded above 0.001, most also appeared in blood. Before onset, ophthalmopathy was predicted by the model a median roughly 6.4 months earlier.

V lost 2 bases to trimming and J lost 1 base, with 10 bases between them. In germline, CDR1 is KGHDR, CDR2 SFDVKD. CDR3 length equals 15 residues. Uncontrolled infection, other autoimmune disease, pregnancy or lactation barred patients from enrollment. Researchers amplified the TCR beta CDR3 regions from RNA transcripts. Using the HTBI primer set, a first-round RT-PCR was run on the TCR CDR3. TCRdb called the multiplex PCR reads again in MiXCR, with one record for every CDR3 protein. The data show 550,000 to 700,000 distinct CDR3 sequences, around 45% seen once. This clonotype was counted a few times. As yet, its antigen is unknown.

The rearrangement joins TRBV24-1 to TRBJ1-1; D call uncertain. Sequencing was performed on peripheral blood or thyroid tissue (not recorded which). This TCR came from an adult woman with Graves' disease, either hyperthyroidism or ophthalmopathy (not recorded which). As DNA, the CDR3 is TGTGCCACCAGTGATTCCGGTATGGGGAACACTGAAGCTTTCTTT. Translation: CATSDSGMGNTEAFF.